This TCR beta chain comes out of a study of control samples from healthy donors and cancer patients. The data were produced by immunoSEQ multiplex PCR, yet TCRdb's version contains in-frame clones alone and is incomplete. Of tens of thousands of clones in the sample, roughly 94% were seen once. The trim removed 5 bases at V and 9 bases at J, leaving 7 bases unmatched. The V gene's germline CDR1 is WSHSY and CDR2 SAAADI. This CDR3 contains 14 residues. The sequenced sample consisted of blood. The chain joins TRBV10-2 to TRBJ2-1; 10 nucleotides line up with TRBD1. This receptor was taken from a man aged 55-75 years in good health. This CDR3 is CASSFGQGGGEQFF. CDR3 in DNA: TGCGCCAGCAGTTTCGGACAGGGGGGAGGTGAGCAGTTCTTC.